The clone carrying this TCR beta chain occurred many times. Antigen: not known. This sample stems from a study of T cells after yellow fever vaccination. Across the whole study: The SMART-Seq v4 Ultra Low Input method served to prepare the low-cell-number fractions.

General observations from the study: Some clonotypes were seen in both the CD4 and the CD8 compartments. These made up a small share and likely arose from convergent recombination. A weaker secondary response peaked on day 5, the primary on day 15.

Germline V gene sequence: CDR1 LGHNA, CDR2 YSLEER. The CDR3 is 14 residues long. J gave up 6 bases and V 4 bases, and 6 bases lay outside the gene matches. It was through 5'RACE template switching that TCR cDNA was made, with a universal primer site and UMIs added. Via MiXCR, TCRdb re-called the 5' RACE reads, giving one row per CDR3 protein. Of 50,000 or so distinct CDR3 sequences listed, 7.4% are singletons. Sample: CD8+ T cells sorted from PBMCs, taken roughly 14 days after the first yellow fever vaccination. The sequence derives from a young man who received the YFV17D yellow fever vaccine. The chain couples TRBV4-3 to TRBJ1-1; TRBD1 aligns across 9 bases. In DNA, the CDR3 is TGCGCCAGCAGCCCGGACAGGGGAAAACCTGAAGCTTTCTTT. Translation gives CASSPDRGKPEAFF.